The 9 T cell receptor beta chains given below trace back to one sample, sequenced in a study of regulatory and conventional T cells in RAG deficiency. Regulatory T cells were sorted from blood as CD4+ CD25-high CD127-low cells. The method was immunoSEQ multiplex PCR; TCRdb's version includes in-frame clones alone and lacks a portion of them. The profile shows fewer than 4,000 clones, around 94% of them singletons. These same records also appear under a second study, on regulatory T cells. That work adds: Primers: 52 TRBV forward and 13 TRBJ reverse.

Sequenced material: CD4+ Tregs sorted from blood. The receptor source for this set is a human donor in good health.

The chain has TRBV2 and TRBJ2-3; TRBD2 matches at 12 bases. This CDR3 is 15 amino acids long. V shed 4 bases, J shed 5 bases, and the junction held 4 bases outside the gene matches. From germline, CDR1 is SNHLY and CDR2 FYNNEI. This CDR3 reads CASSALAGGGDTQYF. The CDR3 DNA is TGTGCCAGCAGTGCCCTAGCGGGGGGGGGAGATACGCAGTATTTT.

In DNA form, the CDR3 reads TGTGCCAGCAGCCCGATAAGGGGGCTTAAAGAAAAACTGTTTTTT. It specifies CASSPIRGLKEKLFF. The rearrangement links TRBV11-2 to TRBJ1-4; 7 bases map to TRBD1. This CDR3 is built from 15 residues. The junction had 11 bases not matched to a gene; V was cut back by 5 bases and J by 8 bases. Looked up from germline, CDR1 is SGHAT and CDR2 is FQNNGV.

This clone was observed a single time. The chain couples TRBV4-1 to TRBJ2-7; 8 bases fit TRBD2. V shed 4 bases, J shed 0 bases, and the junction held 2 bases outside the gene matches. Germline CDR1 MGHRA, CDR2 YSYEKL. This CDR3 is 14 amino acids long. The CDR3 DNA reads TGCGCCAGCAGCCTAGCGGGGCCCTCCTACGAGCAGTACTTC. Translating it yields CASSLAGPSYEQYF.

This clone has a single count. The chain joins TRBV6-1 to TRBJ1-3; D remains unclear. The CDR3 loop spans 16 amino acids. V lost 3 bases and J lost 0, with 12 bases in between. The germline CDR1 and CDR2 sequences are MNHNS and SASEGT. The CDR3: CASSEEELLSGNTIYF. As DNA, the CDR3 is TGTGCCAGCAGTGAGGAGGAACTACTCTCTGGAAACACCATATATTTT.

The V gene is TRBV6-1, the J gene TRBJ2-7, with a possible D match to TRBD1 (5 bases). Germline V gene lookup returns CDR1 MNHNS and CDR2 SASEGT. Trimming pared 6 bases from V and 4 bases from J, leaving 16 bases between. This CDR3 comprises 14 residues. The CDR3 loop is CASRKDTGPYEQYF. CDR3 coding DNA: TGTGCCAGCAGAAAGGACACCGGACCATACGAGCAGTACTTC.

The J gene is TRBJ2-7, the V gene TRBV30, with D unresolved. Germline V CDR1 and CDR2: GTSNPN, SVGIG (reference sequence). V was trimmed by 2 bases and J by 0 bases, leaving 8 bases between them. The CDR3 consists of 13 residues. CDR3 sequence reads: CAWSPHSSYEQYF. The CDR3 DNA sequence: TGTGCCTGGAGTCCTCACAGCTCCTACGAGCAGTACTTC.

This rearrangement joins TRBV7-6 to TRBJ2-7; a weak D match, TRBD1 (5 bases). Trimming shortened V by 1 base and J by 0 bases, and 13 bases separated the two germline ends. The CDR3 covers 16 residues. Per the germline V gene, CDR1 is SGHVS and CDR2 is FNYEAQ. The CDR3 coding sequence is TGTGCCAGCAGCTTAGTAGCTGGGGCCGCCTCCTACGAGCAGTACTTC. It yields the protein CASSLVAGAASYEQYF.

V is TRBV6-6 and J is TRBJ2-2, with a possible D match to TRBD2 (6 bases). This CDR3 region has 13 residues. Trimming took 6 bases from V and 8 from J, leaving 13 bases between them. The germline V gene has CDR1 MNHNY and CDR2 SVGAGI (reference sequence). The DNA for the CDR3 is TGTGCCAGCAGCCCGCGGGGTTCGGGGGAGCTGTTTTTT. This codes for CASSPRGSGELFF.

This chain links TRBV2 with TRBJ2-1; no clear D. This CDR3 spans 12 amino acids. V lost 4 bases and J lost 8, with 9 bases in between. Germline V gives CDR1 SNHLY, CDR2 FYNNEI. The CDR3 is CASSVWLDEQFF. In nucleotides, the CDR3 is TGTGCCAGCAGTGTTTGGTTGGATGAGCAGTTCTTC.